A single TCR beta chain is shown here with its context. Its antigen is still unknown. This specimen comes from a study of post-analysis software for immune sequencing data. About the study: The disease courses covered relapsing-remitting, secondary progressive and progressive-relapsing multiple sclerosis. Overall study results and limits: The study found TRBV5-6, TRBV5-1 and TRBV20-1 among about five TRBV segments more frequent in patients than controls. For normalized Chao1 diversity, multiple sclerosis patients scored significantly lower than controls did. Strong co-clustering by F measure was evident for samples that had been prepared in the same batch.

Unique molecular identifiers featured in each of the TCR beta cDNA libraries. Roughly 500,000 cDNA molecules were obtained per 1 to 10 million input T cells. TCRdb redid the calling of the PCR reads with MiXCR, one entry per CDR3 protein. The table includes hundreds of thousands of distinct CDR3 sequences, around 50% detected once. This CDR3 is 16 amino acids long. V shed 2 bases, J shed 5 bases, and the junction held 6 bases outside the gene matches. Germline lookup yields CDR1 SGHTA and CDR2 FQGNSA. The TCR was taken from a girl between 5 and 17 years old with multiple sclerosis. The chain employs TRBV7-2 and TRBJ1-5; 10 bases align to TRBD1. Sequenced input: blood. The CDR3 DNA sequence: TGTGCCAGCAGCTTACCCACCGGGACAGGGGATCAGCCCCAGCATTTT. Protein product: CASSLPTGTGDQPQHF. Full variable domain (rest looked up from reference TRBV7-2 and TRBJ1-5): GAGVSQSPSNKVTEKGKDVELRCDPISGHTALYWYRQSLGQGLEFLIYFQGNSAPDKSGLPSDRFSAERTGGSVSTLTIQRTQQEDSAVYLCASSLPTGTGDQPQHFGDGTRLSIL.